This TCR beta chain is from a study of monozygotic twins with cystic fibrosis. Study overall: Around 3 micrograms of fragmented DNA underwent 15 PCR cycles for library preparation. The study's findings and limits: In 13 of 16 pairs, V gene usage was closest to the co-twin's. Median Simpson clonality of approximately 0.01 suggested naive T cells predominated. Monozygotic CF twins shared more identical nucleotide clonotypes than unrelated patients.

A remark on this clone: No antigen is known for it.

The ends were cut back, 5 bases at V and 1 base at J, with 15 bases in the middle. The CDR3 covers 15 residues. CDR1 is SGHKS, CDR2 YYEKEE, per germline (reference sequence). Some clones are missing from TCRdb's copy, which holds only in-frame ones; the method was immunoSEQ multiplex PCR. Of roughly 35,000 clones listed, over 75% are singletons. The TCR was taken from a girl under 10 years old with cystic fibrosis. The material sequenced was blood. This chain joins TRBV5-5 and TRBJ1-2; tentatively, D is TRBD1 (5 bases). The CDR3 nucleotides read TGTGCCAGCAGAAATCAGGGCAGTTTTAACTATGGCTACACCTTC. As protein: CASRNQGSFNYGYTF.